This T cell receptor beta chain originates from a study of blood T cell repertoires in COVID-19. The V and J ends lost 5 bases and 5 bases respectively, with 5 bases between them. The length of the CDR3 is 11 residues. Germline assignment: CDR1 SNHLY and CDR2 FYNNEI. The Seattle patients, enrolled during active infection, were followed longitudinally. Study processing details: The assay estimated nucleated cells by amplifying reference gene primers. Some clones are missing from TCRdb's copy, which holds only in-frame ones; the method was immunoSEQ multiplex PCR. That table furnishes V, J and clone size, whereas the DNA furnished D and trimming. The data show about 370,000 clones, roughly 86% seen once.

The sample taken for sequencing was peripheral blood. V gene TRBV2 combines with J gene TRBJ2-3; D uncertain. This clonotype originated in a woman in her 30s with COVID-19, enrolled during active disease. CDR3 in amino acids: CASSRRDTQYF. The CDR3 DNA reads TGTGCCAGCAGTCGGAGAGATACGCAGTATTTT.